This T cell receptor beta chain was observed in a study of cytomegalovirus exposure and HLA in healthy donors. The repertoire was sequenced with immunoSEQ multiplex PCR; TCRdb's copy has only in-frame clones and lacks some. This sample has 80,000 to 90,000 clones, with roughly 96% found just once. Study outcomes and limitations: The CMV antigen specificity of a few CMV-associated chains was confirmed through in vitro analysis.

Germline CDR1 and CDR2: LNHDA and SQIVND (reference sequence). After removal of 4 bases from V and 3 bases from J, the junction contained 1 base not matched to a gene. CDR3 length: 13 residues. Points on this clone: The antigen is not known. The sample contains more than one DNA sequence encoding this CDR3.

The chain recombines TRBV19 with TRBJ1-1, with TRBD1 identical over 8 bases. Sequencing was done on a sample of PBMCs. The sequence derives from a man aged 18-30 years in good health and CMV-seronegative. This CDR3 reads CASSTTGDTEAFF. The CDR3 region has the DNA TGTGCCAGTAGTACGACAGGGGACACTGAAGCTTTCTTT.